This TCR beta chain is drawn from a study of tumor and adjacent non-tumor tissue in lung cancer. Study summary: Aged roughly 30 to 85 years, patients included 10 men and a few women with stage I to III disease.

The CDR3 extends over 14 amino acids. CDR1 and CDR2 from the germline V gene are SGHKS and YYEKEE (reference sequence). The template was RNA from unsorted bulk tissue. The normal lung tissue was taken more than 3 cm from the tumor edge. As regards this clonotype: At one of its ends the junction is not consistent with the germline gene, which may arise from a read error.

Three rounds of nested PCR, following a modified ARM-PCR protocol, produced the TCRbeta library. One entry per CDR3 protein results from TCRdb running MiXCR on the multiplex PCR reads. The sample contains almost 75,000 distinct CDR3 sequences, around 70% of which appear only once. V gene TRBV5-5 combines with J gene TRBJ2-3; TRBD1 matches at 8 bases. The sample comprised distant non-tumor lung tissue. The TCR originated in a woman aged 45-59 years with non-small cell lung cancer. In nucleotides, the CDR3 is TGTGCCAGCAGCTGGGGACAGGACACAGATATGCAGTATTTT. Protein: CASSWGQDTDMQYF.